The clone carrying this TCR beta chain was counted many times. The antigen remains undetermined. The sample is drawn from a study of Graves' ophthalmopathy and Graves' hyperthyroidism. General study findings and limits: Classification of ophthalmopathy versus stable hyperthyroidism by a 13-signature model yielded about 90% sensitivity and just over 80% specificity. Most clonotypes expanded in thyroid above 0.001 frequency were present in blood too.

Transcripts of RNA were the source for amplifying TCR beta CDR3 regions. Following a first-round RT-PCR that used HTBI primers, a second-round multiplex PCR was carried out. Via MiXCR, TCRdb re-called the multiplex PCR reads, giving one row per CDR3 protein. The top ten clones hold 3% of a sample with 400,000 to 500,000 distinct CDR3 sequences, under 25% of them seen once. The V and J ends lost 4 bases and 5 bases, in that order; junction bases with no gene match: 8. The CDR3 spans 15 residues. Germline CDR1 SGHRS, CDR2 YFSETQ. The chain recombines TRBV5-1 with TRBJ2-5; 10 positions agree with TRBD1. This TCR was recovered from a woman between 18 and 30 years old with stable Graves' hyperthyroidism. Material for sequencing was peripheral blood. This CDR3 reads CASSISGTGAETQYF. The CDR3 DNA reads TGCGCCAGCAGCATCTCCGGGACAGGGGCTGAGACCCAGTACTTC.